This T cell receptor beta chain is from a study of blood T cell repertoires in COVID-19. This clone was observed a handful of times. The CDR3 runs 13 residues. Looked up from germline, CDR1 is LGHDT and CDR2 is YNNKEL (reference sequence). Trimming at V came to 4 bases and at J to 8 bases, leaving 5 bases not matched to a gene. The data were produced by immunoSEQ multiplex PCR, yet TCRdb's version contains in-frame clones alone and is incomplete. The sample carries roughly 320,000 clones, 65% to 90% recorded once. The chain is built from TRBV3-1 (or the pseudogene TRBV3-2) and TRBJ1-3; 7 bases match TRBD1. What was sequenced was peripheral blood. This clonotype was sampled from a human donor in a cohort sampled during active COVID-19. The CDR3, as DNA: TGTGCCAGCAGCCGCAGACAGGGTTACACCATATATTTT. Its protein is CASSRRQGYTIYF.